One sample yielded the 28 T cell receptor beta chains listed below, sequenced in a study of technical replicates of blood from a few donors. Profiling relied on immunoSEQ multiplex PCR, and the TCRdb table lists in-frame clones only, not all of them. The table has tens of thousands of clones, just under 95% seen once; the top ten hold 3%. The material sequenced was PBMCs. Source of these receptors: a human donor in good health. Some clones in this sample may be carry-over from other donors' samples.

The V call is TRBV7-9, the J call TRBJ2-1; TRBD2 matches 9 bases. Looked up from germline, CDR1 is SEHNR and CDR2 is FQNEAQ (reference sequence). The CDR3 loop spans 13 amino acids. The V and J ends lost 4 bases and 9 bases, in that order; junction bases with no gene match: 4. CDR3 nucleotide sequence: TGTGCCAGCAGCTGGCGGGGGGGTGGTGAGCAGTTCTTC. Its translation is CASSWRGGGEQFF.

The rearrangement joins TRBV18 to TRBJ2-1, with D unclear. Germline values: CDR1 KGHSH, CDR2 LQKENI. V gave up 3 bases and J gave up 10 bases, with 13 bases separating them. This CDR3 has 13 residues. Written as DNA, the CDR3 is TGTGCCAGCTCACCCACGGTCGCACAGGAGCAGTTCTTC. It yields the protein CASSPTVAQEQFF.

This rearrangement joins TRBV6-7 to TRBJ2-7; D uncertain. TRBV6-7 is sorted into the ORF group, with uncertain function. V was clipped by 7 bases and J by 5 bases, with 15 bases between them. The CDR3 is made up of 13 amino acids. CDR3 region: CASNRNLWDEQYF. CDR3 coding DNA: TGTGCCAGCAACAGAAACCTCTGGGACGAGCAGTACTTC.

The rearrangement links TRBV29-1 to TRBJ2-5, with 11 bases matching TRBD2. This CDR3 has 15 residues. With 6 bases clipped from V and 4 bases from J, the junction kept 10 bases outside the gene matches. CDR1 SQVTM and CDR2 ANQGSEA come from the germline V gene. The CDR3 is CSVGVAGGDIETQYF. CDR3 nucleotide sequence: TGCAGCGTCGGTGTAGCGGGAGGGGACATAGAGACCCAGTACTTC. Full variable domain (outside the CDR3, taken from reference TRBV29-1 and TRBJ2-5): SAVISQKPSRDICQRGTSLTIQCQVDSQVTMMFWYRQQPGQSLTLIATANQGSEATYESGFVIDKFPISRPNLTFSTLTVSNMSPEDSSIYLCSVGVAGGDIETQYFGPGTRLLVL.

This rearrangement joins TRBV7-2 to TRBJ2-6; possibly TRBD2 for D (6 bases). Germline CDR1 SGHTA, CDR2 FQGNSA. This CDR3 contains 15 residues. V gave up 1 base and J gave up 3 bases, with 7 bases separating them. The CDR3 here is CASSLGGNGANVLTF. Written as DNA, the CDR3 is TGTGCCAGCAGCTTAGGCGGGAATGGGGCCAACGTCCTGACTTTC. Full variable domain (outside the CDR3, taken from reference TRBV7-2 and TRBJ2-6): GAGVSQSPSNKVTEKGKDVELRCDPISGHTALYWYRQSLGQGLEFLIYFQGNSAPDKSGLPSDRFSAERTGGSVSTLTIQRTQQEDSAVYLCASSLGGNGANVLTFGAGSRLTVL.

The gene calls are TRBV18 and TRBJ2-7; 9 bases map to TRBD2. The V gene's germline CDR1 is KGHSH and CDR2 LQKENI. The CDR3 sequence is 15 residues long. J was trimmed by 2 bases and V by 3 bases; bases with no gene match: 5. CDR3 residues: CASSPGLAPTYEQYF. As DNA, the CDR3 is TGTGCCAGCTCACCTGGACTAGCGCCTACCTACGAGCAGTACTTC. Looking up the rest from reference TRBV18 and TRBJ2-7 gives the full variable domain: NAGVMQNPRHLVRRRGQEARLRCSPMKGHSHVYWYRQLPEEGLKFMVYLQKENIIDESGMPKERFSAEFPKEGPSILRIQQVVRGDSAAYFCASSPGLAPTYEQYFGPGTRLTVT.

The chain links TRBV2 to TRBJ2-1; the match to TRBD2 covers 8 bases. V shed 5 bases, J shed 5 bases, and the junction held 2 bases outside the gene matches. The length of the CDR3 is 13 residues. The germline V gene encodes CDR1 SNHLY and CDR2 FYNNEI. The CDR3 reads CASSIGRDNEQFF. The CDR3 bases are TGTGCCAGCAGTATCGGGAGGGACAATGAGCAGTTCTTC.

The J gene is TRBJ2-7, the V gene TRBV6-1, with 15 positions matching TRBD2. V was pared by 7 bases and J by 4 bases, with 5 bases of the junction left unmatched. The length of the CDR3 is 15 residues. The germline V gene has CDR1 MNHNS and CDR2 SASEGT. The CDR3 reads CASIPGTSGRYEQYF. The CDR3 DNA follows: TGTGCCAGCATTCCAGGGACTAGCGGGAGGTACGAGCAGTACTTC.

A single count supports this clone. The V and J genes are TRBV7-2 and TRBJ2-4, with 7 bases aligning to TRBD2. Looked up from germline, CDR1 is SGHTA and CDR2 is FQGNSA. V gave up 0 bases and J gave up 8 bases; unmatched junction bases: 1. CDR3 size: 13 residues. CDR3 amino acids: CASSLAAGDIQYF. As DNA, the CDR3 is TGTGCCAGCAGCTTAGCGGCGGGGGACATTCAGTACTTC.

V usage is TRBV5-4 and J usage is TRBJ2-1; D possibly corresponds to TRBD2 (5 bases). The V gene's germline CDR1 is SGHNT and CDR2 YYREEE (reference sequence). V was shortened by 3 bases and J by 2 bases, with 15 bases between the two germline ends. CDR3 length: 16 amino acids. CDR3 bases: TGTGCCAGCAGCTCCTTTCTAGCAGCCGCCTACAATGAGCAGTTCTTC. Amino acids: CASSSFLAAAYNEQFF.

The chain joins TRBV6-5 to TRBJ1-1, with 7 bases aligning to TRBD1. Germline V gives CDR1 MNHEY, CDR2 SVGAGI. V lost 0 bases and J lost 5; bases outside the gene matches: 6. The CDR3 is 15 amino acids. The CDR3 DNA reads TGTGCCAGCAGTTACTCTCCGACAGGGCGGACTGAAGCTTTCTTT. It yields the protein CASSYSPTGRTEAFF.

The CDR3 loop reads CASSLRQSYEQYF. The CDR3 DNA is TGTGCCAGCAGCTTAAGACAGTCCTACGAGCAGTACTTC. The chain links TRBV5-6 to TRBJ2-7; TRBD1 is a possible D gene (5 bases). This CDR3 comprises 13 residues. Trimming removed 2 bases from V and 1 base from J, with 7 bases in between. CDR1 SGHDT and CDR2 YYEEEE come from the germline V gene.

This sequence joins TRBV20-1 and TRBJ2-3; no definite D call. Trimming removed 7 bases from V and 6 bases from J, with 8 bases in between. This CDR3 has 10 residues. Germline values: CDR1 DFQATT, CDR2 SNEGSKA (reference sequence). The CDR3 region has the DNA TGCAGTGTCGTGAGCGATACGCAGTATTTT. Translated: CSVVSDTQYF.

The V and J genes are TRBV10-1 and TRBJ2-5, with D possibly being TRBD2 (6 bases). Trimming removed 2 bases at V and 3 bases at J, with 13 bases between. Germline values: CDR1 WNHNN, CDR2 SYGVQD (reference sequence). This CDR3 has 15 amino acids. The DNA of the CDR3 is TGCGCCAGCAGTGAGCGTTACGGGGGAGAAGAGACCCAGTACTTC. Amino acids: CASSERYGGEETQYF.

This chain joins TRBV2 and TRBJ2-7; tentatively, D is TRBD1 (5 bases). V was cut by 6 bases and J by 5 bases, with 14 bases left in between. Germline V gene lookup returns CDR1 SNHLY and CDR2 FYNNEI. The CDR3 spans 13 residues. The CDR3 protein is CASRGALDHEQYF. For the CDR3, the DNA is TGTGCCAGCAGAGGGGCGCTTGACCACGAGCAGTACTTC.

The rearrangement uses TRBV2 and TRBJ1-5, with TRBD1 matching 9 bases. Germline V lookup: CDR1 SNHLY, CDR2 FYNNEI. Trimming took 6 bases from V and 1 from J; bases not matched to a gene: 1. The CDR3 has 14 residues. The chain's CDR3 is CASSGTGSNQPQHF. Here the CDR3 DNA reads TGTGCCAGCAGCGGGACAGGGAGCAATCAGCCCCAGCATTTT.

The chain joins TRBV5-8 to TRBJ2-5; tentative D call: TRBD2 (5 bases). CDR3 length: 13 amino acids. Deletions cut 4 bases from V and 3 bases from J, with 10 bases between. CDR1 SGHTS and CDR2 YDEGEE come from the germline V gene. The chain's CDR3 is CASSPGLKETQYF. CDR3 DNA sequence: TGTGCCAGCAGCCCCGGACTGAAAGAGACCCAGTACTTC.

This chain links TRBV6-5 with TRBJ1-2; TRBD1 agrees at 7 bases. The CDR3 is made up of 14 amino acids. Looked up from germline, CDR1 is MNHEY and CDR2 is SVGAGI. V gave up 4 bases and J gave up 3 bases; unmatched junction bases: 5. CDR3: CASSLEGGDYGYTF. The CDR3 coding sequence is TGTGCCAGCAGTTTGGAAGGGGGCGACTATGGCTACACCTTC.

The chain is built from TRBV7-8 and TRBJ1-3; the D is unclear. The CDR3 extends over 14 amino acids. Germline V lookup: CDR1 SGHVS, CDR2 FQNEAQ. Trimming removed 6 bases from V and 1 base from J, with 10 bases in between. CDR3 coding DNA: TGTGCCAGCAGACCGGGAATGTCTGGAAACACCATATATTTT. It codes for CASRPGMSGNTIYF.

V usage is TRBV20-1 and J usage is TRBJ1-2, with D maybe TRBD1 (6 bases). The V and J ends lost 5 bases and 5 bases respectively, with 9 bases between them. The CDR3 is made up of 11 amino acids. Germline CDR1 reads DFQATT; CDR2 reads SNEGSKA (reference sequence). As DNA, the CDR3 is TGCAGTGCTTCCACAGGGTATGGCTACACCTTC. Its translation is CSASTGYGYTF.

The chain joins TRBV6-1 to TRBJ2-3; D might be TRBD1 (5 bases). The CDR3 has 13 amino acids. Germline V gives CDR1 MNHNS, CDR2 SASEGT. Between the trimmed V and J ends, which lost 6 bases and 3 bases, there was a span of 10 bases. The CDR3 DNA reads as TGTGCCAGCAGGTCCAGACAGACAGATACGCAGTATTTT. Its protein is CASRSRQTDTQYF.

The rearrangement uses TRBV4-1 and TRBJ1-4; a possible D gene is TRBD1 (5 bases). Germline V gene lookup returns CDR1 MGHRA and CDR2 YSYEKL. The CDR3 loop spans 15 amino acids. V lost 3 bases, J lost 8 bases, and 16 bases lay in between. DNA for the CDR3: TGCGCCAGCAGCCACCGCAGCCCTTCAGGGGAAAAACTGTTTTTT. Protein: CASSHRSPSGEKLFF.

The rearrangement joins TRBV6-6 to TRBJ1-1; D possibly corresponds to TRBD1 (6 bases). The ends were cut back, 6 bases at V and 7 bases at J, with 12 bases in the middle. Per the germline V gene, CDR1 is MNHNY and CDR2 is SVGAGI (reference sequence). This CDR3 is 12 amino acids long. CDR3 sequence: CASRADRFEAFF. DNA for the CDR3: TGTGCCAGCAGGGCCGACAGGTTTGAAGCTTTCTTT.

The V call is TRBV25-1, the J call TRBJ2-2, with D possibly TRBD2 on 6 matching bases. There are 17 residues in the CDR3. The V gene's germline CDR1 is MGHDK and CDR2 SYGVNS. Trimming stripped 1 base from V and 4 bases from J, with 16 bases between. CDR3 sequence reads: CASSESRAGRTTGELFF. The CDR3, as DNA: TGTGCCAGCAGTGAATCAAGGGCAGGGAGGACCACCGGGGAGCTGTTTTTT.

The rearrangement uses TRBV5-1 and TRBJ2-3; TRBD2 aligns across 10 bases. Germline trimming cut 5 bases from V and 2 bases from J; bases unmatched to any gene: 8. Germline V gene lookup returns CDR1 SGHRS and CDR2 YFSETQ. This CDR3 has 16 residues. CDR3 amino acids: CASSLNSGGLTDTQYF. CDR3 sequence (DNA): TGCGCCAGCAGTCTCAATAGCGGGGGGCTCACAGATACGCAGTATTTT.

J is TRBJ2-7 and V is TRBV14; 10 nucleotides match TRBD1. This CDR3 is 15 amino acids long. Germline V lookup: CDR1 SGHDN, CDR2 FVKESK. Trimming removed 0 bases from V and 2 bases from J; junction bases left unmatched: 1. CDR3 loop: CASSQEGQGAYEQYF. CDR3 coding DNA: TGTGCCAGCAGCCAAGAAGGACAGGGGGCCTACGAGCAGTACTTC. Supplemented by reference TRBV14 and TRBJ2-7, the full variable domain reads EAGVTQFPSHSVIEKGQTVTLRCDPISGHDNLYWYRRVMGKEIKFLLHFVKESKQDESGMPNNRFLAERTGGTYSTLKVQPAELEDSGVYFCASSQEGQGAYEQYFGPGTRLTVT.

The gene calls are TRBV4-1 and TRBJ2-1, with 13 bases matching TRBD2. CDR1 is MGHRA and CDR2 is YSYEKL in the germline V gene. V lost 4 bases and J lost 0; bases outside the gene matches: 3. The CDR3 spans 17 residues. Here the CDR3 DNA reads TGCGCCAGCAGCCCTCGGACTAGCGGGAGCTCCTACAATGAGCAGTTCTTC. Encoded protein: CASSPRTSGSSYNEQFF.

The V call is TRBV7-2, the J call TRBJ1-5, with no clear D. The CDR3 spans 15 residues. Germline lookup yields CDR1 SGHTA and CDR2 FQGNSA. Trimming pared 0 bases from V and 0 bases from J, leaving 6 bases between. The CDR3 protein is CASSLAGSSNQPQHF. The DNA of the CDR3 is TGTGCCAGCAGCTTAGCGGGGAGTAGCAATCAGCCCCAGCATTTT.